Presented here are 13 T cell receptor beta chains from one specimen sequenced in a study of shared clonotypes between healthy human individuals. Positively selected for CCR7, the CD45RO-negative cells used as naive CD8 cells excluded terminally differentiated effector memory CD45RA+ cells. Generated by immunoSEQ multiplex PCR, the TCRdb table keeps only in-frame clones and is missing some. This table holds about 2.1 million clones, 90% to 95% found once. Sequences were obtained from naive CD8+ T cells from PBMCs. All receptors come from a man between 18 and 29 years old in good health. Some clones in this sample may be carry-over from other donors' samples.

The V and J genes are TRBV30 and TRBJ2-7, with 9 bases aligning to TRBD2. Germline V CDR1 and CDR2: GTSNPN, SVGIG (reference sequence). The CDR3 covers 14 residues. The ends lost 1 base at V and 6 bases at J; junction bases unmatched: 7. Here the CDR3 reads CAWSGLAGIREQYF. CDR3 bases: TGTGCCTGGAGTGGCCTAGCGGGAATACGCGAGCAGTACTTC.

This chain joins TRBV12-2 and TRBJ1-2. TRBV12-2 is an annotated pseudogene. The CDR3 extends over 16 amino acids. This CDR3 is CASRASAPRKTYGYTF. The CDR3 nucleotides are TGTGCAAGTCGCGCATCAGCTCCACGAAAGACCTATGGCTACACCTTC.

Points on this clone: Other DNA variants within this sample encode the same CDR3. The chain is built from TRBV28 and TRBJ2-1; 12 positions agree with TRBD2. V was clipped by 6 bases and J by 4 bases; unmatched bases: 4. CDR3 length: 15 amino acids. The germline gives CDR1 MDHEN, CDR2 SYDVKM. The CDR3 protein is CASSLGTSGYNEQFF. The CDR3 DNA reads TGTGCCAGCAGCCTGGGGACTAGCGGGTACAATGAGCAGTTCTTC.

This clone showed up just once. The DNA of the CDR3 is TGCGCCAGCAGTCGAGACAGAAGCTCTGAAGCTTTCTTT. It translates to CASSRDRSSEAFF. The chain combines TRBV4-3 with TRBJ1-1; a possible D gene is TRBD1 (5 bases). Germline V gene sequence: CDR1 LGHNA, CDR2 YSLEER. The CDR3 loop spans 13 amino acids. V lost 6 bases to trimming and J lost 6 bases, with 14 bases between them.

V gene TRBV6-4 combines with J gene TRBJ2-1; TRBD1 is a possible D gene (5 bases). CDR1 MRHNA and CDR2 SNTAGT come from the germline V gene. This CDR3 comprises 13 residues. V shed 5 bases and J shed 7 bases, with 12 bases lying between them. This chain's CDR3 is CASSSRVGNEQFF. The CDR3 DNA is TGTGCCAGCAGTAGCAGGGTGGGGAATGAGCAGTTCTTC.

The chain uses TRBV27 and TRBJ1-1, with a tentative D call TRBD1 (6 bases). V was cut by 8 bases and J by 1 base, with 23 bases left in between. CDR1 and CDR2 from the germline V gene are MNHEY and SMNVEV (reference sequence). The CDR3 contains 17 residues. The CDR3 DNA reads as TGTGCCAGCCGAGTGAGGGCTGGGGGCCACTCGAACACTGAAGCTTTCTTT. Translating gives CASRVRAGGHSNTEAFF.

Note on this clone: Different DNA sequences within this sample yield the same CDR3. V usage is TRBV27 and J usage is TRBJ2-4; D is unclear. The germline V gene encodes CDR1 MNHEY and CDR2 SMNVEV (reference sequence). CDR3 length: 14 amino acids. V dropped 3 bases and J dropped 0 bases, with 6 bases sitting between them. CDR3 DNA sequence: TGTGCCAGCAGTTTGACCCGAGCCAAAAACATTCAGTACTTC. Protein sequence: CASSLTRAKNIQYF.

The J gene is TRBJ2-1, the V gene TRBV19, with TRBD2 identical over 11 bases. CDR3 length: 15 amino acids. J lost 4 bases, V lost 4 bases, and 3 bases had no gene match. Per the germline V gene, CDR1 is LNHDA and CDR2 is SQIVND (reference sequence). In nucleotides, the CDR3 is TGTGCCAGTAGTAGGGGACTAGCGGCGTACAATGAGCAGTTCTTC. Translation: CASSRGLAAYNEQFF. Combining the CDR3 with reference TRBV19 and TRBJ2-1 gives the whole variable domain DGGITQSPKYLFRKEGQNVTLSCEQNLNHDAMYWYRQDPGQGLRLIYYSQIVNDFQKGDIAEGYSVSREKKESFPLTVTSAQKNPTAFYLCASSRGLAAYNEQFFGPGTRLTVL.

This clone was seen only a few times. The rearrangement joins TRBV4-1 to TRBJ1-1; 9 nucleotides align to TRBD1. V lost 3 bases to trimming and J lost 4 bases; unmatched junction nucleotides: 6. Looked up from germline, CDR1 is MGHRA and CDR2 is YSYEKL. This CDR3 comprises 15 residues. The CDR3 DNA follows: TGCGCCAGCAGCCAGAGGGACAGGGAGGGCACTGAAGCTTTCTTT. This gives the protein CASSQRDREGTEAFF.

This clone was observed once. The genes are TRBV5-4 and TRBJ2-3; 10 positions match TRBD2. The CDR3 contains 16 residues. V shed 4 bases, J shed 1 base, and the junction held 6 bases outside the gene matches. The V gene's germline CDR1 is SGHNT and CDR2 YYREEE (reference sequence). The CDR3 DNA sequence: TGTGCCAGCAGCGGAGGGACTAGCGATGGCACAGATACGCAGTATTTT. This gives the protein CASSGGTSDGTDTQYF.

The chain links TRBV7-2 to TRBJ2-1; D is unresolved. CDR1 SGHTA and CDR2 FQGNSA come from the germline V gene. The CDR3 is 16 amino acids. V was trimmed by 1 base and J by 4 bases, leaving 14 bases between them. This chain's CDR3 is CASSLGWNRQYNEQFF. In nucleotides, the CDR3 is TGTGCCAGCAGCTTAGGATGGAACAGACAATACAATGAGCAGTTCTTC.

The rearrangement uses TRBV6-4 and TRBJ1-2; 9 nucleotides align to TRBD1. Germline CDR1 is MRHNA and CDR2 is SNTAGT. The J segment lost 0 bases and the V segment lost 6 bases, leaving 8 bases of the junction unmatched. The CDR3 has 16 residues. CDR3 sequence: CASRRDREITNYGYTF. The DNA of the CDR3 is TGTGCCAGCAGGCGGGACAGGGAGATTACTAACTATGGCTACACCTTC.

This clone was counted once. The J gene is TRBJ2-1, the V gene TRBV28; D uncertain. CDR1 is MDHEN, CDR2 SYDVKM, per germline. The CDR3 contains 14 residues. Trimming stripped 5 bases from V and 8 bases from J, with 16 bases between. Written as DNA, the CDR3 is TGTGCCAGCAGTATCGGACGGTGGCGCCATGAGCAGTTCTTC. Translated: CASSIGRWRHEQFF.